These 27 T cell receptor beta chains originate from one sample sequenced in a study of blood T cell repertoires in COVID-19. Sequenced by immunoSEQ multiplex PCR; TCRdb stores in-frame clones only, minus some. The table has under 300,000 clones, roughly 85% seen once. The specimen sequenced was PBMCs or T cells enriched from blood (not recorded which). Source of these receptors: a woman between 45 and 60 years old who had recovered from COVID-19.

This chain joins TRBV11-1 and TRBJ2-7; 8 positions agree with TRBD1. This CDR3 spans 14 amino acids. The V and J ends lost 5 bases and 4 bases, in that order; junction bases with no gene match: 7. Germline V gene data show CDR1 as SGHAT and CDR2 as FQDESV (reference sequence). This CDR3 is CASSPRQGRYEQYF. The DNA for the CDR3 is TGTGCCAGCAGCCCCCGACAGGGGAGGTACGAGCAGTACTTC.

The genes are TRBV30 and TRBJ1-2; the D is unclear. There are 14 residues in the CDR3. V lost 0 bases, J lost 4 bases, and 12 bases lay in between. CDR1 and CDR2 (germline): GTSNPN, SVGIG (reference sequence). CDR3 loop: CAWSVVGIGYGYTF. In nucleotides, the CDR3 is TGTGCCTGGAGTGTAGTGGGCATTGGCTATGGCTACACCTTC.

This CDR3 is CASSEVSPRTEQFF. The CDR3 DNA follows: TGTGCCAGCAGTGAAGTATCGCCGAGAACTGAGCAGTTCTTC. The chain recombines TRBV6-1 with TRBJ2-1; D is undetermined. The CDR3 consists of 14 residues. Germline V gene data show CDR1 as MNHNS and CDR2 as SASEGT. V was shortened by 1 base and J by 9 bases, with 13 bases between the two germline ends.

This chain connects TRBV6-5 to TRBJ1-2; D is undetermined. Trimming stripped 4 bases from V and 0 bases from J, with 12 bases between. The germline CDR1 and CDR2 sequences are MNHEY and SVGAGI. The CDR3 has 15 residues. The CDR3 coding sequence is TGTGCCAGCAGTTCCCCCCTTGAGCCTAACTATGGCTACACCTTC. Its protein is CASSSPLEPNYGYTF.

This clone was counted once. A much larger clonotype is one base distant, so this may be a read error. J is TRBJ1-3 and V is TRBV28; D not certain. Germline CDR1 MDHEN, CDR2 SYDVKM. V lost 6 bases and J lost 0, with 6 bases in between. This CDR3 is built from 13 residues. This chain's CDR3 is CASSYLSGNTIYF. DNA of the CDR3: TGTGCCAGCAGCTATCTCTCTGGAAACACCATATATTTT.

The gene calls are TRBV7-9 and TRBJ2-5; no definite D call. V lost 5 bases and J lost 5, with 18 bases in between. Germline assignment: CDR1 SEHNR and CDR2 FQNEAQ (reference sequence). The CDR3 covers 15 residues. The chain's CDR3 is CASSIGGAGWETQYF. The CDR3 nucleotides read TGTGCCAGCAGCATTGGCGGAGCCGGGTGGGAGACCCAGTACTTC.

The chain is built from TRBV25-1 and TRBJ2-7; D perhaps matches TRBD1 (6 bases). Germline-derived CDR1 and CDR2 are MGHDK and SYGVNS. Trimming took 5 bases from V and 3 from J, leaving 14 bases between them. The length of the CDR3 is 14 residues. The CDR3 DNA is TGTGCCAGCAGTTACCGGGACAATCGCTACGAGCAGTACTTC. This gives the protein CASSYRDNRYEQYF.

J is TRBJ2-3 and V is TRBV2; no clear D. CDR1 and CDR2 (germline): SNHLY, FYNNEI. CDR3 length: 13 residues. Trimming cost V 3 bases and J 0 bases, with 4 bases left between them. CDR3 region: CASSDYSTDTQYF. Here the CDR3 DNA reads TGTGCCAGCAGTGATTATAGCACAGATACGCAGTATTTT.

This chain joins TRBV18 and TRBJ2-2, with 10 bases identical to TRBD2. Unmatched junction bases numbered 4, after V lost 5 bases and J lost 4 bases. Germline values: CDR1 KGHSH, CDR2 LQKENI. The CDR3 totals 15 residues. The CDR3 reads CASSILAGSTGELFF. The CDR3 bases are TGTGCCAGCTCAATACTAGCGGGATCCACCGGGGAGCTGTTTTTT.

This rearrangement joins TRBV7-9 to TRBJ1-3; unclear D gene. Trimming stripped 4 bases from V and 0 bases from J, with 13 bases between. The germline V gene encodes CDR1 SEHNR and CDR2 FQNEAQ (reference sequence). The CDR3 is 16 amino acids. CDR3 nucleotides: TGTGCCAGCAGCTCCGCCCTAGTGATCTCTGGAAACACCATATATTTT. This sequence encodes CASSSALVISGNTIYF.

The genes are TRBV3-1 (or the pseudogene TRBV3-2) and TRBJ2-1; TRBD2 aligns across 11 bases. CDR1 and CDR2 from the germline V gene are LGHDT and YNNKEL (reference sequence). This CDR3 is 17 amino acids long. The V gene end was trimmed by 0 bases and the J gene end by 10 bases; junction bases not matched to a gene: 11. This CDR3 reads CASSQDRGRTSGPEQFF. CDR3 bases: TGTGCCAGCAGCCAAGATAGGGGGAGGACTAGCGGGCCCGAGCAGTTCTTC.

The chain has TRBV18 and TRBJ2-4, with TRBD1 identical over 8 bases. This CDR3 comprises 13 residues. J gave up 5 bases and V 3 bases, and 0 bases lay outside the gene matches. Germline CDR1 and CDR2: KGHSH and LQKENI. CDR3 in DNA: TGTGCCAGCTCACCGGACAGGGAAAACATTCAGTACTTC. The encoded protein is CASSPDRENIQYF.

The rearrangement joins TRBV16 to TRBJ2-7; 8 bases line up with TRBD2. The CDR3 contains 16 residues. V shed 2 bases and J 6 bases; nucleotides not matched to a gene: 12. Germline values: CDR1 KGHSY, CDR2 FQNENV. The CDR3 coding sequence is TGTGCCAGCAGCCAAATGATTCAGCGGGAGATTGGCGAGCAGTACTTC. It translates to CASSQMIQREIGEQYF.

As concerns this clone: This CDR3 is also generated by other DNA sequences in the sample. The chain couples TRBV27 to TRBJ2-7; 7 bases map to TRBD1. The germline gives CDR1 MNHEY, CDR2 SMNVEV (reference sequence). V was clipped by 8 bases and J by 2 bases; unmatched bases: 3. The CDR3 totals 12 residues. The CDR3 DNA follows: TGTGCCAGCTGGGACAGCCCCTACGAGCAGTACTTC. The encoded protein is CASWDSPYEQYF.

The chain combines TRBV28 with TRBJ2-7; the match to TRBD2 covers 16 bases. This CDR3 comprises 15 residues. The J segment lost 1 base and the V segment lost 11 bases, leaving 5 bases of the junction unmatched. Looked up from germline, CDR1 is MDHEN and CDR2 is SYDVKM. The CDR3 DNA sequence: TGTGCCGCGGGGACTAGCGGGAGGGGATCCTACGAGCAGTACTTC. Protein product: CAAGTSGRGSYEQYF. The variable domain in full, completed from reference TRBV28 and TRBJ2-7, reads DVKVTQSSRYLVKRTGEKVFLECVQDMDHENMFWYRQDPGLGLRLIYFSYDVKMKEKGDIPEGYSVSREKKERFSLILESASTNQTSMYLCAAGTSGRGSYEQYFGPGTRLTVT.

The V gene is TRBV10-1, the J gene TRBJ2-7; D ambiguous. This CDR3 has 15 amino acids. In germline, CDR1 is WNHNN, CDR2 SYGVQD (reference sequence). The V end was cut by 0 bases, the J end by 2 bases, with 11 bases between. In DNA form, the CDR3 reads TGCGCCAGCAGTGAGTCGTCTGAGCGCCCCTACGAGCAGTACTTC. As protein: CASSESSERPYEQYF.

The V gene is TRBV19, the J gene TRBJ1-5; D gene unclear. Germline V gene sequence: CDR1 LNHDA, CDR2 SQIVND (reference sequence). The CDR3 consists of 12 residues. Between the trimmed V and J ends, which lost 6 bases and 4 bases, there was a span of 7 bases. The CDR3 protein is CASRPRNQPQHF. CDR3 nucleotide sequence: TGTGCCAGTAGACCACGGAATCAGCCCCAGCATTTT.

The J gene is TRBJ2-2, the V gene TRBV11-2; the D gene is possibly TRBD1 (6 bases). The CDR3 extends over 15 amino acids. Germline V gene lookup returns CDR1 SGHAT and CDR2 FQNNGV. Trimming took 4 bases from V and 7 from J, leaving 16 bases between them. As DNA, the CDR3 is TGTGCCAGCAGCTCCAACAGGGCTGGTGGCGGGGAGCTGTTTTTT. Its protein product is CASSSNRAGGGELFF.

J is TRBJ1-1 and V is TRBV6-5; D not resolved. The V gene lost 4 bases and the J gene lost 0 bases, with 6 bases spanning the gap. The CDR3 sequence is 13 residues long. Germline V gene sequence: CDR1 MNHEY, CDR2 SVGAGI. CDR3 DNA: TGTGCCAGCAGTTCCCCTATGAACACTGAAGCTTTCTTT. The encoded protein is CASSSPMNTEAFF.

A few counts support this clone. The V call is TRBV5-6, the J call TRBJ1-1; perhaps TRBD1 as D (6 bases). Germline V lookup: CDR1 SGHDT, CDR2 YYEEEE. This CDR3 comprises 17 residues. Trimming cost V 4 bases and J 1 base, with 20 bases left between them. The CDR3: CASSAVPIQGWNTEAFF. Here the CDR3 DNA reads TGTGCCAGCAGCGCCGTACCAATCCAGGGGTGGAACACTGAAGCTTTCTTT.

This sequence joins TRBV5-5 and TRBJ1-2; a weak D match, TRBD1 (5 bases). CDR3 length: 16 residues. Trimming took 2 bases from V and 2 from J, leaving 16 bases between them. Germline loops: CDR1 SGHKS, CDR2 YYEKEE (reference sequence). The CDR3 sequence is CASSLIELPGNYGYTF. As DNA, the CDR3 is TGTGCCAGCAGCTTAATCGAACTGCCAGGGAACTATGGCTACACCTTC.

In this sample, this clone turned up once. The gene calls are TRBV3-1 (or the pseudogene TRBV3-2) and TRBJ1-1; D call uncertain. CDR3 length: 16 residues. CDR1 LGHDT and CDR2 YNNKEL come from the germline V gene (reference sequence). V was clipped by 2 bases and J by 1 base, with 14 bases between them. The DNA of the CDR3 is TGTGCCAGCAGCCAAAGACGATCGGGAGGGAACACTGAAGCTTTCTTT. Its protein product is CASSQRRSGGNTEAFF.

Here the CDR3 DNA reads TGTGCCAGCAGCAGCCTAAGCGGGGGTTCTGCAACTAATGAAAAACTGTTTTTT. Its translation is CASSSLSGGSATNEKLFF. The J gene is TRBJ1-4, the V gene TRBV11-2, with D possibly being TRBD1 (5 bases). Trimming shortened V by 5 bases and J by 0 bases, and 19 bases separated the two germline ends. Germline values: CDR1 SGHAT, CDR2 FQNNGV. This CDR3 contains 18 residues.

The gene calls are TRBV2 and TRBJ2-7, with 9 positions matching TRBD2. V gave up 1 base and J gave up 3 bases; unmatched junction bases: 7. Germline lookup yields CDR1 SNHLY and CDR2 FYNNEI. This CDR3 is built from 16 residues. The CDR3 reads CASSEGRLAGYYEQYF. CDR3 bases: TGTGCCAGCAGTGAAGGGCGGCTAGCGGGATACTACGAGCAGTACTTC.

V usage is TRBV27 and J usage is TRBJ2-5; D possibly corresponds to TRBD1 (5 bases). Trimming took 6 bases from V and 1 from J, leaving 9 bases between them. The CDR3 length is 13 residues. The germline gives CDR1 MNHEY, CDR2 SMNVEV (reference sequence). The CDR3 coding sequence is TGTGCCAGCAGACAGGATATCCAAGAGACCCAGTACTTC. Amino acids: CASRQDIQETQYF.

The rearrangement links TRBV28 to TRBJ1-5, with 12 positions matching TRBD1. After removal of 3 bases from V and 8 bases from J, the junction contained 8 bases not matched to a gene. The CDR3 extends over 16 amino acids. Germline CDR1 is MDHEN and CDR2 is SYDVKM. The CDR3 DNA sequence: TGTGCCAGCAGTTTCTGGGACAGGGGGCAGGAGGAGCCCCAGCATTTT. Translated, it gives CASSFWDRGQEEPQHF.

The chain employs TRBV10-3 and TRBJ2-1, with TRBD1 identical over 7 bases. Germline trimming cut 6 bases from V and 5 bases from J; bases unmatched to any gene: 10. The CDR3 has 15 residues. The germline V gene has CDR1 ENHRY and CDR2 SYGVKD. This CDR3 is CAISPGTADHNEQFF. CDR3 DNA sequence: TGTGCCATCAGCCCCGGGACAGCGGACCACAATGAGCAGTTCTTC.